This T cell receptor (beta chain) came from a study of T cell repertoires in cytomegalovirus infection. Study conclusions and caveats: HLA-C-restricted CMV-specific TCR beta clonotypes prevailed in the ex vivo response.

TCRdb called the reads again in MiXCR, with one record for every CDR3 protein. The table has hundreds of thousands of distinct CDR3 sequences, 22% seen once. This clonotype was detected ten times or more. What it binds is not known. Germline V lookup: CDR1 SGHVS, CDR2 FQNEAQ. Trimming took off 0 bases at V and 3 bases at J, with 9 bases between the two ends. The CDR3 runs 15 residues. This chain links TRBV7-8 with TRBJ1-5; no firm D call. The sequence was collected from a human donor in good health (CMV status not recorded). Some clones in this sample may be carry-over from other donors' samples. The sample taken for sequencing was CD8+ T cells from PBMCs. The CDR3 bases are TGTGCCAGCAGCTTAGCGCCCGTGGCCAATCAGCCCCAGCATTTT. Protein product: CASSLAPVANQPQHF.